Shown below are 26 T cell receptor beta chains from a single sample sequenced in a study of T cells expressing NK-cell markers. TCRdb reprocessed the 5' RACE reads and reports one entry per CDR3 protein, with no DNA. The sample is made up of 550,000 to 600,000 distinct CDR3 sequences, and the top ten hold approximately 4% of it. Sample: blood T cells: a sorted CD56 or NKG2C T cell subset, CD4+ or CD8+ T cells, or bulk PBMC T cells (not recorded which). The receptor set was obtained from a man aged 18-30 years in good health.

The V gene is TRBV5-5, the J gene TRBJ1-2; TCRdb's D call of TRBD1 is untestable without DNA. Per germline, CDR1 SGHKS and CDR2 YYEKEE (reference sequence). The CDR3 covers 17 residues. CDR3: CASSLEVRAEANYGYTF. The whole variable domain, filled in from reference TRBV5-5 and TRBJ1-2, reads DAGVTQSPTHLIKTRGQQVTLRCSPISGHKSVSWYQQVLGQGPQFIFQYYEKEERGRGNFPDRFSARQFPNYSSELNVNALLLGDSALYLCASSLEVRAEANYGYTFGSGTRLTVV.

The chain employs TRBV5-8 and TRBJ2-7. The CDR3 totals 14 residues. CDR1 and CDR2 (germline): SGHTS, YDEGEE. The chain's CDR3 is CASSPDFQIYEQYF.

The chain uses TRBV20-1 and TRBJ1-3; TCRdb outputs TRBD1, but without DNA this stays unchecked. The length of the CDR3 is 13 residues. Germline V gene data show CDR1 as DFQATT and CDR2 as SNEGSKA (reference sequence). The CDR3 sequence: CSAPGTPGNTIYF.

J is TRBJ2-1 and V is TRBV10-3; the TCRdb call, TRBD2, lacks DNA for checking. Germline V gene sequence: CDR1 ENHRY, CDR2 SYGVKD. This CDR3 has 13 amino acids. The CDR3 protein is CAISENTRGEQFF.

The gene calls are TRBV12-3 or TRBV12-4 and TRBJ2-1; TCRdb proposes TRBD2, but this gene call is untestable without DNA. The CDR3 runs to 17 residues. The CDR3 here is CASSLNHPLTSYNEQFF.

The gene calls are TRBV5-1 and TRBJ1-2. The germline CDR1 and CDR2 sequences are SGHRS and YFSETQ. The CDR3 has 13 amino acids. The CDR3 region is CASSPGLDYGYTF. Using reference TRBV5-1 and TRBJ1-2 for the parts outside the CDR3, the full variable domain is KAGVTQTPRYLIKTRGQQVTLSCSPISGHRSVSWYQQTPGQGLQFLFEYFSETQRNKGNFPGRFSGRQFSNSRSEMNVSTLELGDSALYLCASSPGLDYGYTFGSGTRLTVV.

The gene calls are TRBV10-3 and TRBJ2-1; checking the TCRdb D call of TRBD1 is not possible without DNA. The length of the CDR3 is 12 residues. Germline CDR1 and CDR2: ENHRY and SYGVKD. The CDR3 reads CAASGGSDEQFF.

The CDR3 loop is CASSPGPRPSYNEQFF. The chain couples TRBV5-1 to TRBJ2-1; TCRdb calls TRBD1, which cannot be checked without DNA. Germline lookup yields CDR1 SGHRS and CDR2 YFSETQ. The CDR3 length is 16 residues.

The chain employs TRBV9 and TRBJ2-5; absent DNA, TCRdb's TRBD1 call cannot be checked. CDR3 length: 16 residues. The germline gives CDR1 SGDLS, CDR2 YYNGEE. The CDR3 loop is CASSSSGTGHVETQYF.

This chain links TRBV4-3 with TRBJ1-1; with no DNA, the TCRdb D assignment of TRBD1 cannot be verified. The CDR3 contains 14 residues. Germline V gives CDR1 LGHNA, CDR2 YSLEER. The CDR3 here is CASSQAGGRTEAFF.

The chain couples TRBV7-2 to TRBJ2-1; checking the TCRdb D call of TRBD2 is not possible without DNA. The length of the CDR3 is 15 residues. Per the germline V gene, CDR1 is SGHTA and CDR2 is FQGNSA. The CDR3 region is CASSSTFLRDPTGFF.

The chain carries TRBV5-1 and TRBJ2-5; the D gene TCRdb calls, TRBD1, cannot be checked with no DNA. Germline V CDR1 and CDR2: SGHRS, YFSETQ. The CDR3 extends over 19 amino acids. The CDR3 loop reads CASSLPPRGRGLQAETQYF.

This chain uses TRBV7-6 with TRBJ1-1. This CDR3 is built from 19 residues. Germline values: CDR1 SGHVS, CDR2 FNYEAQ. This CDR3 is CASSLKEGVTVSSNAEAFF.

This chain joins TRBV5-1 and TRBJ2-2; the D call of TRBD2 rests on TCRdb alone, since no DNA is present to check it. This CDR3 comprises 15 residues. Germline CDR1 reads SGHRS; CDR2 reads YFSETQ. CDR3 residues: CASRLAGAFTGELFF.

The CDR3 reads CASSPGQLGNTIYF. This sequence joins TRBV5-1 and TRBJ1-3; with no DNA, the TCRdb D assignment of TRBD1 cannot be verified. CDR3 length equals 14 residues. Per germline, CDR1 SGHRS and CDR2 YFSETQ.

This rearrangement joins TRBV24-1 to TRBJ2-2. This CDR3 spans 14 amino acids. Germline CDR1 reads KGHDR; CDR2 reads SFDVKD. CDR3 in amino acids: CATSAAANTGELFF.

The chain carries TRBV12-3 or TRBV12-4 and TRBJ1-5; the D gene TCRdb calls, TRBD1, cannot be checked with no DNA. This CDR3 region has 16 residues. The CDR3 loop reads CASSLVPTGVDQPQHF.

The chain carries TRBV7-9 and TRBJ2-7; as DNA is missing, the TRBD1 call by TCRdb cannot be tested. CDR3 size: 17 residues. Germline V gene sequence: CDR1 SEHNR, CDR2 FQNEAQ (reference sequence). The CDR3 loop reads CASTLIRGRGTSYEQYF.

The V gene is TRBV12-3 or TRBV12-4, the J gene TRBJ1-2; checking the TCRdb D call of TRBD1 is not possible without DNA. This CDR3 is built from 15 residues. CDR3 residues: CASSFQGALTYGYTF.

This chain connects TRBV11-2 to TRBJ2-5; TCRdb calls TRBD1, which cannot be checked without DNA. The CDR3 loop spans 13 amino acids. The germline V gene has CDR1 SGHAT and CDR2 FQNNGV. The CDR3 reads CASSPGVEETQYF.

The chain is built from TRBV6-5 and TRBJ1-6. Germline lookup yields CDR1 MNHEY and CDR2 SVGAGI. The CDR3 contains 16 residues. This CDR3 is CASSYSISSYNSPLHF.

The chain has TRBV14 and TRBJ2-3; with no DNA, the TCRdb D assignment of TRBD2 cannot be verified. The CDR3 is made up of 16 amino acids. Germline assignment: CDR1 SGHDN and CDR2 FVKESK. This CDR3 reads CASSQGSGRTSDTQYF. The complete variable domain, with remaining parts taken from reference TRBV14 and TRBJ2-3, reads EAGVTQFPSHSVIEKGQTVTLRCDPISGHDNLYWYRRVMGKEIKFLLHFVKESKQDESGMPNNRFLAERTGGTYSTLKVQPAELEDSGVYFCASSQGSGRTSDTQYFGPGTRLTVL.

V is TRBV10-3 and J is TRBJ2-7; lacking DNA, the TRBD2 call made by TCRdb goes unchecked. Germline V CDR1 and CDR2: ENHRY, SYGVKD. CDR3 length: 13 amino acids. CDR3: CAISDGGSYEQYF.

The chain uses TRBV5-1 and TRBJ2-7; lacking DNA, the TRBD1 call made by TCRdb goes unchecked. This CDR3 is 17 amino acids long. The V gene's germline CDR1 is SGHRS and CDR2 YFSETQ. The CDR3 loop is CASSLSSSGDRGYEQYF. Full variable domain (outside the CDR3, taken from reference TRBV5-1 and TRBJ2-7): KAGVTQTPRYLIKTRGQQVTLSCSPISGHRSVSWYQQTPGQGLQFLFEYFSETQRNKGNFPGRFSGRQFSNSRSEMNVSTLELGDSALYLCASSLSSSGDRGYEQYFGPGTRLTVT.

The rearrangement joins TRBV7-3 to TRBJ2-1; checking the TCRdb D call of TRBD2 is not possible without DNA. The CDR3 has 17 residues. Per germline, CDR1 SGHTA and CDR2 FQGTGA. This CDR3 is CASSISPLAGGPNEQFF.

The V and J genes are TRBV12-3 or TRBV12-4 and TRBJ2-1; TCRdb picks TRBD2, but there is no DNA to check that call. CDR3 length equals 11 residues. CDR3 amino acids: CASSLGEAQFF.